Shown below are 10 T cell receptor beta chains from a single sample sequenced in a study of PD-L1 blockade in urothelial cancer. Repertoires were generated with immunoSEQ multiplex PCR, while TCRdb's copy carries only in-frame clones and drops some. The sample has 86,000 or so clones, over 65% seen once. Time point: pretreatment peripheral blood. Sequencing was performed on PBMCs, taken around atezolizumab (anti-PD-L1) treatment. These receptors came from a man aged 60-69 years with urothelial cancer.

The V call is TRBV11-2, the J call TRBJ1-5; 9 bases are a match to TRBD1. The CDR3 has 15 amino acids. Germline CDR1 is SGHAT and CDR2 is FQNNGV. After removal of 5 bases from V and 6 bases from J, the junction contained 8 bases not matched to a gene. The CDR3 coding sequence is TGTGCCAGCAGCCCACAGGGGGCGAATAGTCAGCCCCAGCATTTT. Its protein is CASSPQGANSQPQHF.

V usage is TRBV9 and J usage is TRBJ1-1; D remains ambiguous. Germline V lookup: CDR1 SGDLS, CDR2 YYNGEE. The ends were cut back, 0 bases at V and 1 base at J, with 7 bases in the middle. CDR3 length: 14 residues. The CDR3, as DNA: TGTGCCAGCAGCGTAGATCTAGCGAACACTGAAGCTTTCTTT. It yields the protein CASSVDLANTEAFF.

CDR3 loop: CASSSTGSGNTIYF. For the CDR3, the DNA is TGTGCCAGCAGCTCGACAGGGTCTGGAAACACCATATATTTT. The rearrangement links TRBV7-6 to TRBJ1-3; 7 nucleotides line up with TRBD1. The CDR3 length is 14 residues. CDR1 SGHVS and CDR2 FNYEAQ come from the germline V gene. The V gene end was trimmed by 4 bases and the J gene end by 1 base; junction bases not matched to a gene: 1.

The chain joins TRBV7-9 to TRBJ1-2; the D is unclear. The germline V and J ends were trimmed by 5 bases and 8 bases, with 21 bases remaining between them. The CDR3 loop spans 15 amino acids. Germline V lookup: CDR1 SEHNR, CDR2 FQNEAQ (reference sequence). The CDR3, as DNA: TGTGCCAGCAGCCTCCAAGCCGACACGCTACGGGGCTACACCTTC. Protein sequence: CASSLQADTLRGYTF.

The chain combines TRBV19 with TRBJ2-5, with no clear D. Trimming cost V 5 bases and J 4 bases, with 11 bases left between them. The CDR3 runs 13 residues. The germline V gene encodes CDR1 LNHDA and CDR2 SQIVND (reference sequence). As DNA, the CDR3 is TGTGCCAGTAGTTCCGACTTTACAGAGACCCAGTACTTC. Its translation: CASSSDFTETQYF.

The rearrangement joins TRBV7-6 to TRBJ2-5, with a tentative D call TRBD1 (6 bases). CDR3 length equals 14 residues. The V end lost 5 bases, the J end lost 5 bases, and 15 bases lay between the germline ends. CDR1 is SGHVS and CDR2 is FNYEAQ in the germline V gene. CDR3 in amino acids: CASSLGQFVETQYF. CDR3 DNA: TGTGCCAGCAGCCTCGGACAGTTCGTGGAGACCCAGTACTTC.

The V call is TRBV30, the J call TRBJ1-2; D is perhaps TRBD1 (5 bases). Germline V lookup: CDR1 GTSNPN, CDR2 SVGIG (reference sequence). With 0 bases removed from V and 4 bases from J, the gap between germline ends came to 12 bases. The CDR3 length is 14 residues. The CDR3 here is CAWSVSGPGYGYTF. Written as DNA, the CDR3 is TGTGCCTGGAGTGTATCAGGGCCCGGCTATGGCTACACCTTC.

CDR3 in amino acids: CASSPGTGSNEKLFF. The CDR3 coding sequence is TGTGCCAGCAGCCCCGGGACAGGTTCCAATGAAAAACTGTTTTTT. This sequence joins TRBV7-2 and TRBJ1-4; 8 bases match TRBD1. The CDR3 sequence is 15 residues long. CDR1 is SGHTA, CDR2 FQGNSA, per germline. The V gene end was trimmed by 5 bases and the J gene end by 5 bases; junction bases not matched to a gene: 7.

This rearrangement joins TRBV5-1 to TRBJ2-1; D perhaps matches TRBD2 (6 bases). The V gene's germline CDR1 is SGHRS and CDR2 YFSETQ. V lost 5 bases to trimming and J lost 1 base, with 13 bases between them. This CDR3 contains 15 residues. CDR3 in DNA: TGCGCCAGCAGGGCTCGCGGAGGGTCCTACAATGAGCAGTTCTTC. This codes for CASRARGGSYNEQFF.

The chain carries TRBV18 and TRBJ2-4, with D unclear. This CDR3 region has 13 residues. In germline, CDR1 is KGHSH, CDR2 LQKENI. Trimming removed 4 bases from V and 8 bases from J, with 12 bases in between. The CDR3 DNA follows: TGTGCCAGCTCACATCCGGAGTCTTACATTCAGTACTTC. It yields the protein CASSHPESYIQYF.